What follows describes a single T cell receptor (beta chain). Sequencing used immunoSEQ multiplex PCR; TCRdb keeps in-frame clones, though not all of them. The sample has approximately 96,000 clones, roughly 88% seen once. This record belongs to a study of preoperative IRX-2 immunotherapy in early breast cancer. Noted treatment: preoperative locoregional IRX-2 cytokine immunotherapy. Samples came from a phase Ib trial of preoperative locoregional IRX-2 cytokine immunotherapy. The sequenced sample was tumor tissue, obtained after IRX-2 immunotherapy. The receptor's source is a human donor with breast cancer.

CDR3: CASSVATSNTEAFF. The CDR3 nucleotides are TGTGCCAGCAGTGTAGCGACCTCGAACACTGAAGCTTTCTTT. J is TRBJ1-1 and V is TRBV6-8; no clear D gene. V was clipped by 5 bases and J by 1 base, with 11 bases between them. The germline V gene encodes CDR1 MNHGY and CDR2 SAAAGT. The CDR3 sequence is 14 residues long.